One sample yielded the 29 T cell receptor beta chains listed below, sequenced in a study of human T cells and chemical hapten exposure. The library gave individual cDNA molecules unique molecular identifiers. In TCRdb, the reads were re-called with MiXCR into one record per CDR3 protein. The sample holds more than 100,000 distinct CDR3 sequences, 8.5% to 9% seen once. RNA extraction used unfractionated whole blood as the source of total RNA. The material sequenced was whole blood. The receptors here all came from a human donor in good health. Some clones in this sample may be carry-over from other donors' samples.

CDR3 sequence: CASSLWDQNNEQFF. As DNA, the CDR3 is TGTGCCAGCAGCTTGTGGGACCAAAACAATGAGCAGTTCTTC. The chain combines TRBV7-2 with TRBJ2-1; D is perhaps TRBD1 or TRBD2 (5 bases each). Germline V lookup: CDR1 SGHTA, CDR2 FQGNSA. The CDR3 is 14 amino acids. Trimming cost V 3 bases and J 5 bases, with 11 bases left between them.

This clonotype was found a few times. The chain uses TRBV6-1 and TRBJ1-1, with D tentatively TRBD1 (5 bases). The CDR3 length is 14 residues. Between the trimmed V and J ends, which lost 1 base and 1 base, there was a span of 7 bases. CDR1 is MNHNS and CDR2 is SASEGT in the germline V gene. DNA of the CDR3: TGTGCCAGCAGTGAAGGGACACGGAACACTGAAGCTTTCTTT. It is translated as CASSEGTRNTEAFF.

This clonotype was recorded a few times. The rearrangement joins TRBV2 to TRBJ2-7; TRBD1 matches at 11 bases. The trim removed 5 bases at V and 3 bases at J, leaving 6 bases unmatched. The V gene's germline CDR1 is SNHLY and CDR2 FYNNEI. This CDR3 contains 15 residues. The CDR3 here is CASSRTGGGYYEQYF. In DNA form, the CDR3 reads TGTGCCAGCAGTCGGACAGGGGGCGGATACTACGAGCAGTACTTC.

There are a few counts of this clonotype. The chain recombines TRBV19 with TRBJ1-5; TRBD1 agrees at 7 bases. With 7 bases clipped from V and 5 bases from J, the junction kept 8 bases outside the gene matches. Germline loops: CDR1 LNHDA, CDR2 SQIVND (reference sequence). The CDR3 is 14 amino acids. The CDR3 DNA is TGTGCCAGTACCCAGCGGGACAGCTATCAGCCCCAGCATTTT. It translates to CASTQRDSYQPQHF.

There are many counts of this clonotype. The V call is TRBV4-3, the J call TRBJ1-1, with unresolved D. V was cut by 5 bases and J by 1 base, with 8 bases left in between. Germline-derived CDR1 and CDR2 are LGHNA and YSLEER. The CDR3 totals 13 residues. CDR3 residues: CASSTRRNTEAFF. The CDR3 region has the DNA TGCGCCAGCAGCACCCGCCGGAACACTGAAGCTTTCTTT.

This clonotype occurred a few times. The chain couples TRBV14 to TRBJ1-1, with D perhaps TRBD1 (5 bases). The CDR3 consists of 16 residues. Germline lookup yields CDR1 SGHDN and CDR2 FVKESK. The V end was cut by 4 bases, the J end by 0 bases, with 15 bases between. The CDR3, as DNA: TGTGCCAGCAGCCCTCGGGGGAAAGGGATGAACACTGAAGCTTTCTTT. It is translated as CASSPRGKGMNTEAFF.

This clonotype showed up many times. The chain combines TRBV7-8 with TRBJ2-1; 8 nucleotides agree with TRBD1. The germline gives CDR1 SGHVS, CDR2 FQNEAQ. This CDR3 has 15 residues. Unmatched junction bases numbered 12, after V lost 5 bases and J lost 9 bases. CDR3 DNA sequence: TGTGCCAGCAGCATTGCGCAGGGGGCGTCATTTGAGCAGTTCTTC. It codes for CASSIAQGASFEQFF. The full variable domain, in which reference TRBV7-8 and TRBJ2-1 provide the parts outside the CDR3, is GAGVSQSPRYKVAKRGQDVALRCDPISGHVSLFWYQQALGQGPEFLTYFQNEAQLDKSGLPSDRFFAERPEGSVSTLKIQRTQQEDSAVYLCASSIAQGASFEQFFGPGTRLTVL.

This clonotype has only a few counts. This chain joins TRBV19 and TRBJ2-3; the match to TRBD1 covers 7 bases. The CDR3 is 15 amino acids. V lost 7 bases, J lost 3 bases, and 10 bases stayed unmatched. Germline V gives CDR1 LNHDA, CDR2 SQIVND (reference sequence). The CDR3 loop reads CASKAAGGRTDTQYF. The CDR3 DNA reads TGTGCCAGTAAAGCGGCAGGGGGTAGGACAGATACGCAGTATTTT.

V and J are TRBV12-3 or TRBV12-4 and TRBJ1-4; no clear D gene. V was clipped by 5 bases and J by 8 bases, with 15 bases between them. The CDR3 loop spans 14 amino acids. The CDR3 sequence: CASSPSVGYEKLFF. The CDR3 DNA is TGTGCCAGCAGTCCCTCTGTGGGGTACGAAAAACTGTTTTTT.

CDR3 protein: CASSLARVGAHEQYF. Here the CDR3 DNA reads TGCGCCAGCAGCTTGGCCCGGGTAGGGGCCCACGAGCAGTACTTC. The chain employs TRBV5-1 and TRBJ2-7, with TRBD1 as a possible D gene (5 bases). The V gene's germline CDR1 is SGHRS and CDR2 YFSETQ. CDR3 size: 15 residues. V gave up 0 bases and J gave up 5 bases, with 15 bases separating them. The whole variable domain, filled in from reference TRBV5-1 and TRBJ2-7, reads KAGVTQTPRYLIKTRGQQVTLSCSPISGHRSVSWYQQTPGQGLQFLFEYFSETQRNKGNFPGRFSGRQFSNSRSEMNVSTLELGDSALYLCASSLARVGAHEQYFGPGTRLTVT.

The sample holds a few counts of this clonotype. The chain is built from TRBV19 and TRBJ1-2; D gene uncertain. The ends were cut back, 1 base at V and 8 bases at J, with 11 bases in the middle. CDR3 length: 13 amino acids. Germline V lookup: CDR1 LNHDA, CDR2 SQIVND (reference sequence). CDR3 amino acids: CASSIAGLDGYTF. In DNA form, the CDR3 reads TGTGCCAGTAGTATAGCTGGGTTGGACGGCTACACCTTC.

This clonotype has ten or more counts. The chain combines TRBV27 with TRBJ1-5; D not resolved. Germline V gene lookup returns CDR1 MNHEY and CDR2 SMNVEV (reference sequence). V gave up 3 bases and J gave up 2 bases, with 5 bases separating them. The CDR3 is 13 residues long. This chain's CDR3 is CASSLERNQPQHF. The CDR3 DNA reads as TGTGCCAGCAGTTTGGAACGCAATCAGCCCCAGCATTTT.

The chain combines TRBV7-2 with TRBJ2-1, with 8 bases that match TRBD2. This CDR3 has 15 amino acids. Germline V gives CDR1 SGHTA, CDR2 FQGNSA. V was clipped by 8 bases and J by 0 bases; unmatched bases: 6. The CDR3, as DNA: TGTGCCAGCGCCCCCCGGGGGGGCTCCTACAATGAGCAGTTCTTC. Its translation: CASAPRGGSYNEQFF.

V and J are TRBV7-9 and TRBJ2-2; 7 bases are shared with TRBD2. CDR1 SEHNR and CDR2 FQNEAQ come from the germline V gene (reference sequence). The CDR3 sequence is 17 residues long. V lost 1 base and J lost 4; bases outside the gene matches: 9. CDR3 nucleotides: TGTGCCAGCAGCTTAGTACCGCTAGCGGAGGCCACCGGGGAGCTGTTTTTT. This translates into CASSLVPLAEATGELFF. The variable domain in full, completed from reference TRBV7-9 and TRBJ2-2, reads DTGVSQNPRHKITKRGQNVTFRCDPISEHNRLYWYRQTLGQGPEFLTYFQNEAQLEKSRLLSDRFSAERPKGSFSTLEIQRTEQGDSAMYLCASSLVPLAEATGELFFGEGSRLTVL.

This clonotype appeared a few times. The chain is built from TRBV5-1 and TRBJ1-1; a weak D match, TRBD1 (6 bases). V gave up 1 base and J gave up 0 bases, with 16 bases separating them. CDR3 length equals 17 residues. Per the germline V gene, CDR1 is SGHRS and CDR2 is YFSETQ. CDR3 loop: CASSLLITGKMNTEAFF. CDR3 nucleotides: TGCGCCAGCAGCTTGTTAATCACAGGGAAAATGAACACTGAAGCTTTCTTT.

This chain connects TRBV20-1 to TRBJ2-1, with a tentative D call TRBD1 (5 bases). V was cut by 0 bases and J by 1 base, with 10 bases left in between. The CDR3 has 15 amino acids. The germline gives CDR1 DFQATT, CDR2 SNEGSKA (reference sequence). The CDR3 sequence is CSARDPKGSYNEQFF. Written as DNA, the CDR3 is TGCAGTGCTAGAGATCCCAAGGGGTCCTACAATGAGCAGTTCTTC.

There are many counts of this clonotype. This chain connects TRBV6-5 to TRBJ2-5, with a possible D match to TRBD1 (6 bases). Germline loops: CDR1 MNHEY, CDR2 SVGAGI. The CDR3 has 15 amino acids. Trimming took off 2 bases at V and 2 bases at J, with 12 bases between the two ends. CDR3 DNA sequence: TGTGCCAGCAGTTACCCATTAGGGGGACAAGAGACCCAGTACTTC. This translates into CASSYPLGGQETQYF.

This clonotype has ten or more counts. The chain employs TRBV20-1 and TRBJ1-1; TRBD1 aligns across 9 bases. The V and J ends lost 5 bases and 4 bases, in that order; junction bases with no gene match: 14. CDR1 is DFQATT and CDR2 is SNEGSKA in the germline V gene (reference sequence). The CDR3 is made up of 16 amino acids. In nucleotides, the CDR3 is TGCAGTGCTTTCCCGGGACAGGGACTGGTGAGCACTGAAGCTTTCTTT. Translated: CSAFPGQGLVSTEAFF.

This sequence joins TRBV27 and TRBJ1-2; weak D call: TRBD1 (5 bases). Germline-derived CDR1 and CDR2 are MNHEY and SMNVEV (reference sequence). The length of the CDR3 is 11 residues. For the CDR3, the DNA is TGTGTCACAATTCAGGGACATGGCTACACCTTC. Protein product: CVTIQGHGYTF.

This clonotype was recorded many times. V usage is TRBV6-5 and J usage is TRBJ2-7, with 9 bases matching TRBD1. The CDR3 has 14 residues. The ends lost 3 bases at V and 3 bases at J; junction bases unmatched: 3. Germline V gives CDR1 MNHEY, CDR2 SVGAGI. CDR3 DNA sequence: TGTGCCAGCAGTTATTCGACAGGGGGCTACGAGCAGTACTTC. It yields the protein CASSYSTGGYEQYF.

Of note for this clonotype: This could be a read error, since a much larger clone is one nucleotide away. The gene calls are TRBV12-3 or TRBV12-4 and TRBJ1-1; maybe TRBD1 (6 bases). This CDR3 is built from 16 residues. In DNA, the CDR3 is TGTGCCAGCAACGACCCAGGGGAATCCATGAACACTGAAACTTTCTTT. This codes for CASNDPGESMNTETFF.

In this sample, this clonotype turned up a few times. The V gene is TRBV7-2, the J gene TRBJ2-1; unclear D gene. The CDR3 runs 11 residues. The V gene lost 0 bases and the J gene lost 8 bases, with 2 bases spanning the gap. The germline V gene encodes CDR1 SGHTA and CDR2 FQGNSA. Written as DNA, the CDR3 is TGTGCCAGCAGCTTAGCGTATGAGCAGTTCTTC. This sequence encodes CASSLAYEQFF.

This clonotype has only a few counts. The CDR3 region has the DNA TGTGCCAGCAGCCAACCTGGGACGGGGAATGAAAAACTGTTTTTT. Residues: CASSQPGTGNEKLFF. The chain recombines TRBV3-1 with TRBJ1-4; TRBD1 is a possible D gene (5 bases). The CDR3 covers 15 residues. V was trimmed by 2 bases and J by 5 bases, leaving 12 bases between them. Per germline, CDR1 LGHDT and CDR2 YNNKEL (reference sequence). The whole variable domain, filled in from reference TRBV3-1 and TRBJ1-4, reads DTAVSQTPKYLVTQMGNDKSIKCEQNLGHDTMYWYKQDSKKFLKIMFSYNNKELIINETVPNRFSPKSPDKAHLNLHINSLELGDSAVYFCASSQPGTGNEKLFFGSGTQLSVL.

The rearrangement joins TRBV2 to TRBJ2-5; D call uncertain. The CDR3 runs to 15 residues. Germline loops: CDR1 SNHLY, CDR2 FYNNEI. V was trimmed by 3 bases and J by 3 bases, leaving 14 bases between them. CDR3 sequence: CASSEKRVYEETQYF. In nucleotides, the CDR3 is TGTGCCAGCAGTGAGAAAAGGGTGTATGAAGAGACCCAGTACTTC.

This clonotype was found many times. The chain links TRBV9 to TRBJ1-2, with TRBD1 matching over 9 bases. V trimming: 5 bases; J trimming: 6 bases; junction bases outside the gene matches: 11. Germline assignment: CDR1 SGDLS and CDR2 YYNGEE. The CDR3 is 15 amino acids. The chain's CDR3 is CASSNGQGFGDGYTF. The DNA for the CDR3 is TGTGCCAGCAGTAATGGACAGGGGTTTGGGGATGGCTACACCTTC.

This clonotype was observed a few times. The chain uses TRBV4-3 and TRBJ2-3; TRBD1 agrees at 9 bases. V lost 1 base, J lost 4 bases, and 6 bases stayed unmatched. There are 16 residues in the CDR3. The germline V gene encodes CDR1 LGHNA and CDR2 YSLEER. This CDR3 is CASSQGTTGGADTQYF. The DNA of the CDR3 is TGCGCCAGCAGCCAAGGAACGACAGGGGGGGCAGATACGCAGTATTTT.

This clonotype has more than one count but fewer than ten. The rearrangement joins TRBV20-1 to TRBJ2-1; D remains ambiguous. The CDR3 has 11 amino acids. V was pared by 3 bases and J by 7 bases, with 7 bases between. In germline, CDR1 is DFQATT, CDR2 SNEGSKA (reference sequence). CDR3 DNA sequence: TGCAGTGCTAGCGTTGGGAATGAGCAGTTCTTC. Translating gives CSASVGNEQFF.

This clonotype was recorded a few times. The CDR3 is CSARDGNRGTDTQYF. The CDR3 region has the DNA TGCAGTGCTAGAGATGGGAACAGGGGGACAGATACGCAGTATTTT. V and J are TRBV20-1 and TRBJ2-3, with 8 bases fitting TRBD1. The CDR3 length is 15 residues. With 0 bases clipped from V and 3 bases from J, the junction kept 5 bases outside the gene matches. Germline V gene sequence: CDR1 DFQATT, CDR2 SNEGSKA (reference sequence).

This clonotype was counted ten times or more. V and J are TRBV7-8 and TRBJ2-3, with D possibly TRBD2 on 6 matching bases. V was clipped by 5 bases and J by 6 bases, with 21 bases between them. The CDR3 has 16 amino acids. Germline-derived CDR1 and CDR2 are SGHVS and FQNEAQ. This CDR3 is CASSPRDVSVSDTQYF. The CDR3 DNA reads as TGTGCCAGCAGCCCGCGGGACGTTAGCGTGTCGGATACGCAGTATTTT.